This T cell receptor beta chain stems from a study of shared clonotypes between healthy human individuals. The CDR3 has 13 amino acids. V shed 7 bases and J 8 bases; nucleotides not matched to a gene: 7. CDR1 is MNHNY and CDR2 is SVGAGI in the germline V gene (reference sequence). Assay: immunoSEQ multiplex PCR; the TCRdb copy retains only in-frame clones and omits some. The top ten hold approximately 0.35% of the sample, which has 2 million to 3 million clones, 90% to 95% seen once. The rearrangement links TRBV6-6 to TRBJ2-1, with 8 bases that match TRBD2. This receptor was identified in a man aged 18 to 35 in good health. Some clones in this sample may be carry-over from other donors' samples. The source material was naive CD4+ T cells from PBMCs. Subset here: CD45RA+ positively selected. The DNA for the CDR3 is TGTGCCAGCAAGCGCCGGGAGGGCGATGAGCAGTTCTTC. It translates to CASKRREGDEQFF.